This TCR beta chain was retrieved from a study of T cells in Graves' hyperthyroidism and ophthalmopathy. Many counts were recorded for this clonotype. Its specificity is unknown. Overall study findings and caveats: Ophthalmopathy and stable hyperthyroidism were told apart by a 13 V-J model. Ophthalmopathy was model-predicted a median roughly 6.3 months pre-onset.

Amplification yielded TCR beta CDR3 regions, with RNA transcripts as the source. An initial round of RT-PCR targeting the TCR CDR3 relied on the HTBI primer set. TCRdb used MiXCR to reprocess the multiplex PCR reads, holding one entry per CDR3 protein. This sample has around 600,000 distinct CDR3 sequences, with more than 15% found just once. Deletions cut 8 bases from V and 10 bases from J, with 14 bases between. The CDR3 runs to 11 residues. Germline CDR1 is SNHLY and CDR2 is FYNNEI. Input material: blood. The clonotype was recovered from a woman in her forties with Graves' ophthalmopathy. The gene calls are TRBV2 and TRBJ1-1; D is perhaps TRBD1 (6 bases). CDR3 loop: CASLRGGAAFF. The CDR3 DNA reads TGTGCCAGCCTCCGAGGGGGAGCAGCTTTCTTT.